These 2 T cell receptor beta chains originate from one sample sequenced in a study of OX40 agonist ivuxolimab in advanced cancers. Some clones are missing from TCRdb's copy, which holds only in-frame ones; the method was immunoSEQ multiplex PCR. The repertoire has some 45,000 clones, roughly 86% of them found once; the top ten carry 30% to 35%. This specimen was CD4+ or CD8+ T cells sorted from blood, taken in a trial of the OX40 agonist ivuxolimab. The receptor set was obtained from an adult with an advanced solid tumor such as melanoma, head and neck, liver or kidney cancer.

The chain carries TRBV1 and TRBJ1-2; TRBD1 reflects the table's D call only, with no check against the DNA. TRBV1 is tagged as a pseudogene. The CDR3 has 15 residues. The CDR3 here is CTSSQDEPGIYGYTF. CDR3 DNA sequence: TGCACCAGCAGCCAAGATGAGCCAGGCATCTATGGCTACACCTTC.

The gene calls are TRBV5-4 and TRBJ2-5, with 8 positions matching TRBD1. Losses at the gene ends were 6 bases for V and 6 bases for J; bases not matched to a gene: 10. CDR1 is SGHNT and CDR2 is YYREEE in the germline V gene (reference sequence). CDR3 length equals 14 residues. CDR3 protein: CASTFGGQGQTQYF. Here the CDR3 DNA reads TGTGCCAGCACCTTCGGTGGACAGGGACAGACCCAGTACTTC.